The 13 T cell receptor beta chains reported below all come from one sample, sequenced in a study of blood T cell repertoires in COVID-19. This table comes from immunoSEQ multiplex PCR, and its TCRdb copy is limited to in-frame clones, with some not included. This sample has 180,000 or so clones, with approximately 81% found just once. The sample taken for sequencing was peripheral blood. The source of these receptors is a woman of 80 years or more with acute or convalescent COVID-19.

The chain uses TRBV3-1 (or the pseudogene TRBV3-2) and TRBJ1-4; 9 nucleotides align to TRBD1. The V gene's germline CDR1 is LGHDT and CDR2 YNNKEL (reference sequence). The V segment lost 6 bases and the J segment 8 bases; nucleotides outside the gene matches: 7. The CDR3 sequence is 14 residues long. CDR3 protein: CASRLGQGDEKLFF. As DNA, the CDR3 is TGTGCCAGCAGACTGGGACAGGGAGACGAAAAACTGTTTTTT.

The chain carries TRBV19 and TRBJ1-2; D call uncertain. Trimming pared 2 bases from V and 4 bases from J, leaving 8 bases between. The CDR3 spans 13 residues. Germline V gives CDR1 LNHDA, CDR2 SQIVND (reference sequence). Written as DNA, the CDR3 is TGTGCCAGTAGTATAAGCCTTTTCTATGGCTACACCTTC. Translated: CASSISLFYGYTF.

On this clone itself: Other DNA sequences in this sample translate to the same CDR3. V usage is TRBV24-1 and J usage is TRBJ2-5; 7 bases are shared with TRBD1. Per the germline V gene, CDR1 is KGHDR and CDR2 is SFDVKD. The CDR3 consists of 14 residues. Trimming removed 3 bases from V and 4 bases from J; junction bases left unmatched: 4. Here the CDR3 DNA reads TGTGCCACCAGTGATGGTAGGGGGCGAGAGACCCAGTACTTC. Protein sequence: CATSDGRGRETQYF.

This rearrangement joins TRBV19 to TRBJ1-2; 7 positions agree with TRBD1. Germline trimming cut 9 bases from V and 2 bases from J; bases unmatched to any gene: 3. The CDR3 is made up of 12 amino acids. CDR1 and CDR2 from the germline V gene are LNHDA and SQIVND (reference sequence). Here the CDR3 DNA reads TGTGCCAGCCAGGGGGAGAACTATGGCTACACCTTC. This translates into CASQGENYGYTF.

This chain uses TRBV30 with TRBJ1-2; D gene ambiguous. The CDR3 sequence is 15 residues long. Germline CDR1 and CDR2: GTSNPN and SVGIG (reference sequence). V was trimmed by 2 bases and J by 6 bases, leaving 19 bases between them. The CDR3 region is CAWSFPRKQWNGYTF. As DNA, the CDR3 is TGTGCCTGGAGTTTTCCGCGGAAGCAGTGGAATGGCTACACCTTC.

This chain uses TRBV6-4 with TRBJ1-5; the D gene is possibly TRBD1 (5 bases). This CDR3 is built from 12 residues. V was pared by 8 bases and J by 9 bases, with 14 bases between. Germline values: CDR1 MRHNA, CDR2 SNTAGT. The chain's CDR3 is CASPLGHWPQHF. For the CDR3, the DNA is TGTGCCAGCCCCTTGGGGCATTGGCCCCAGCATTTT.

V gene TRBV5-6 combines with J gene TRBJ2-3, with D uncertain. Trimming shortened V by 1 base and J by 6 bases, and 6 bases separated the two germline ends. Germline-derived CDR1 and CDR2 are SGHDT and YYEEEE. This CDR3 is 12 amino acids long. CDR3 sequence: CASSLISDTQYF. CDR3 nucleotide sequence: TGTGCCAGCAGCTTGATTTCTGATACGCAGTATTTT.

The chain carries TRBV7-9 and TRBJ1-3; no clear D gene. The V end was cut by 0 bases, the J end by 4 bases, with 4 bases between. Germline loops: CDR1 SEHNR, CDR2 FQNEAQ (reference sequence). CDR3 length equals 13 residues. CDR3 protein: CASSLALGNTIYF. CDR3 DNA: TGTGCCAGCAGCTTAGCTCTGGGAAACACCATATATTTT.

CDR3 DNA sequence: TGTGCCACCAGCAGAGGGTACACACCTTTGAACACTGAAGCTTTCTTT. It specifies CATSRGYTPLNTEAFF. The rearrangement links TRBV15 to TRBJ1-1; no definite D call. The CDR3 has 16 amino acids. V lost 1 base and J 0 bases, leaving 12 bases between the germline ends. CDR1 is LNHNV and CDR2 is YYDKDF in the germline V gene (reference sequence).

Here the CDR3 reads CASSKYRDSSYEQYF. The CDR3, as DNA: TGTGCCAGTAGTAAATATAGGGACAGCTCCTACGAGCAGTACTTC. V gene TRBV19 combines with J gene TRBJ2-7; TRBD1 agrees at 7 bases. V gave up 4 bases and J gave up 0 bases; unmatched junction bases: 6. The CDR3 runs 15 residues. Germline loops: CDR1 LNHDA, CDR2 SQIVND (reference sequence).

DNA for the CDR3: TGTGCCAGCAGTTCCAGGGTTCGTGGCTACACCTTC. Translating it yields CASSSRVRGYTF. The chain combines TRBV28 with TRBJ1-2, with D perhaps TRBD1 (5 bases). Trimming cost V 4 bases and J 7 bases, with 10 bases left between them. Germline assignment: CDR1 MDHEN and CDR2 SYDVKM. The CDR3 sequence is 12 residues long.

This clone was recorded once. The J gene is TRBJ2-1, the V gene TRBV7-8; D may be TRBD2 (6 bases). Germline V CDR1 and CDR2: SGHVS, FQNEAQ. Trimming cost V 5 bases and J 8 bases, with 16 bases left between them. The CDR3 spans 14 residues. Written as DNA, the CDR3 is TGTGCCAGCAGCCCCGGGACCTGGGGGGATGAGCAGTTCTTC. It specifies CASSPGTWGDEQFF. The full variable domain, rest sourced from reference TRBV7-8 and TRBJ2-1, is GAGVSQSPRYKVAKRGQDVALRCDPISGHVSLFWYQQALGQGPEFLTYFQNEAQLDKSGLPSDRFFAERPEGSVSTLKIQRTQQEDSAVYLCASSPGTWGDEQFFGPGTRLTVL.

The V gene is TRBV3-1 (or the pseudogene TRBV3-2), the J gene TRBJ1-1; perhaps TRBD1 as D (5 bases). The CDR3 covers 20 residues. V was shortened by 0 bases and J by 3 bases, with 26 bases between the two germline ends. In germline, CDR1 is LGHDT, CDR2 YNNKEL (reference sequence). The CDR3, as DNA: TGTGCCAGCAGCCAAGATTCGCAGGGAACTAAGCACCAAGGGGACACTGAAGCTTTCTTT. It translates to CASSQDSQGTKHQGDTEAFF.